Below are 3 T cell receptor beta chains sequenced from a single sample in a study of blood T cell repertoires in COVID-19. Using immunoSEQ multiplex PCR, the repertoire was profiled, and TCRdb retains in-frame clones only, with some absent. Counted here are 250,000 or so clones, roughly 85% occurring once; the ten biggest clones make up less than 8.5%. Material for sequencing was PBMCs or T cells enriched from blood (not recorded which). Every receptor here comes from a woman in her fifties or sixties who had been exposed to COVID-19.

CDR3 sequence (DNA): TGCGCCAGCAGCTTGGGGAGGGGACAGGGGTACGAGCAGTACTTC. Translated, it gives CASSLGRGQGYEQYF. The chain is built from TRBV5-1 and TRBJ2-7; 10 positions match TRBD1. Germline CDR1 and CDR2: SGHRS and YFSETQ. The ends lost 0 bases at V and 4 bases at J; junction bases unmatched: 4. The CDR3 has 15 residues.

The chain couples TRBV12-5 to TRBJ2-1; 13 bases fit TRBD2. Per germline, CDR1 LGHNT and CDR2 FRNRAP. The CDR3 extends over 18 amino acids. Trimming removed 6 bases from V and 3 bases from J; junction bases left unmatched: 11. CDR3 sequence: CASGTPGLAGRSYNEQFF. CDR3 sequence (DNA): TGTGCTAGTGGGACCCCGGGACTAGCGGGGCGAAGCTACAATGAGCAGTTCTTC. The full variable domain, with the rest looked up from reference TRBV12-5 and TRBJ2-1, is DARVTQTPRHKVTEMGQEVTMRCQPILGHNTVFWYRQTMMQGLELLAYFRNRAPLDDSGMPKDRFSAEMPDATLATLKIQPSEPRDSAVYFCASGTPGLAGRSYNEQFFGPGTRLTVL.

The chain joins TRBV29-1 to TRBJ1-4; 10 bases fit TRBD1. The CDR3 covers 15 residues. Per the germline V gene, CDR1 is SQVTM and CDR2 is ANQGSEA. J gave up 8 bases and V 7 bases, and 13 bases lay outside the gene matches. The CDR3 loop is CSAPNPDRGEEKLFF. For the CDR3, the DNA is TGCAGCGCCCCTAACCCGGACAGGGGGGAAGAAAAACTGTTTTTT.